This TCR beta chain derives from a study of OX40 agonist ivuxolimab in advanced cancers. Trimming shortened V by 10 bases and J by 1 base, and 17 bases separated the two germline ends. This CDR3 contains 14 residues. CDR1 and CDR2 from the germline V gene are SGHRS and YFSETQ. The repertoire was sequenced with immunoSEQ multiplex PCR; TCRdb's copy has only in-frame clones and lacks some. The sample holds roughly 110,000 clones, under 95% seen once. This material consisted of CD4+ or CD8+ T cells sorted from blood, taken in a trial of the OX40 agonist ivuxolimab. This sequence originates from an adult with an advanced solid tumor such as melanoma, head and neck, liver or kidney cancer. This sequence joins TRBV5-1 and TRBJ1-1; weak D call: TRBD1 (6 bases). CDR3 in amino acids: CASYLGAGNTEAFF. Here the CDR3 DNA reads TGCGCCTCCTACCTGGGGGCGGGGAACACTGAAGCTTTCTTT.